The 22 T cell receptor beta chains below all came from one sample that was sequenced in a study of early T cells in non-severe SARS-CoV-2 infection. TCRdb analysed the 5' RACE reads with MiXCR anew, one entry per CDR3 protein. The sample has 75,000 to 90,000 distinct CDR3 sequences; about 10% are singletons. This sample comprised whole blood, obtained at baseline. The receptors were sampled from an adult who was a healthcare worker with PCR-confirmed SARS-CoV-2 infection or an uninfected control (not recorded which).

This sequence joins TRBV28 and TRBJ2-4; TRBD2 matches 10 bases. In germline, CDR1 is MDHEN, CDR2 SYDVKM. This CDR3 has 16 amino acids. Trimming removed 2 bases from V and 1 base from J; junction bases left unmatched: 2. The CDR3 here is CASSLTSGIAKNIQYF. The CDR3 DNA sequence: TGTGCCAGCAGTTTAACTAGCGGGATTGCCAAAAACATTCAGTACTTC.

The chain uses TRBV19 and TRBJ1-5; D gene uncertain. Deletions cut 3 bases from V and 7 bases from J, with 13 bases between. Germline CDR1 is LNHDA and CDR2 is SQIVND (reference sequence). The CDR3 has 14 residues. CDR3 residues: CASSISGRGQPQHF. The CDR3 DNA sequence: TGTGCCAGTAGTATTTCGGGGAGAGGGCAGCCCCAGCATTTT.

The genes are TRBV4-1 and TRBJ1-6; a possible D gene is TRBD1 (5 bases). The V end lost 1 base, the J end lost 9 bases, and 19 bases lay between the germline ends. The CDR3 loop spans 17 amino acids. Per germline, CDR1 MGHRA and CDR2 YSYEKL. The CDR3 bases are TGCGCCAGCAGCCAAGGGGGCCCGGGACCAAGAGGTTCACCCCTCCACTTT. Translation gives CASSQGGPGPRGSPLHF.

The chain employs TRBV20-1 and TRBJ1-1; 7 nucleotides match TRBD1. The V segment lost 0 bases and the J segment 5 bases; nucleotides outside the gene matches: 9. CDR1 and CDR2 (germline): DFQATT, SNEGSKA (reference sequence). There are 15 residues in the CDR3. CDR3 sequence reads: CSARETGRSRTEAFF. In DNA form, the CDR3 reads TGCAGTGCTAGAGAGACAGGGAGAAGTAGGACTGAAGCTTTCTTT.

This chain links TRBV9 with TRBJ1-4, with D perhaps matching TRBD1 (5 bases). CDR1 is SGDLS and CDR2 is YYNGEE in the germline V gene. V lost 3 bases and J 3 bases, leaving 12 bases between the germline ends. The CDR3 is 15 amino acids. CDR3 residues: CASSANQGPNEKLFF. CDR3 bases: TGTGCCAGCAGCGCGAACCAGGGCCCTAATGAAAAACTGTTTTTT.

In its sample, this clonotype was seen many times. The V gene is TRBV10-3, the J gene TRBJ2-1; D gene uncertain. This CDR3 has 14 amino acids. Germline V gene lookup returns CDR1 ENHRY and CDR2 SYGVKD. Trimming took off 0 bases at V and 3 bases at J, with 6 bases between the two ends. The CDR3 here is CAISESNSYNEQFF. DNA for the CDR3: TGTGCCATCAGTGAGTCGAACAGCTACAATGAGCAGTTCTTC.

This clonotype was seen a few times. The rearrangement joins TRBV7-3 to TRBJ2-5; D assignment may be TRBD1 or TRBD2 (6 bases each). The V end lost 5 bases, the J end lost 5 bases, and 15 bases lay between the germline ends. Germline V gives CDR1 SGHTA, CDR2 FQGTGA. The CDR3 contains 14 residues. CDR3 in amino acids: CASSPRGAGETQYF. CDR3 nucleotides: TGTGCCAGCAGCCCAAGGGGGGCCGGGGAGACCCAGTACTTC.

The V and J genes are TRBV10-1 and TRBJ2-1; D is unresolved. The germline V gene encodes CDR1 WNHNN and CDR2 SYGVQD (reference sequence). Deletions cut 4 bases from V and 6 bases from J, with 10 bases between. CDR3 length equals 13 residues. CDR3 nucleotide sequence: TGCGCCAGCAGTGGATTGCGGTTCAATGAGCAGTTCTTC. Protein sequence: CASSGLRFNEQFF.

This CDR3 reads CASSNQTPTYEQYF. Here the CDR3 DNA reads TGTGCCAGCAGCAACCAGACCCCCACTTACGAGCAGTACTTC. V is TRBV28 and J is TRBJ2-7, with D hard to call. The ends were cut back, 6 bases at V and 4 bases at J, with 16 bases in the middle. Looked up from germline, CDR1 is MDHEN and CDR2 is SYDVKM. The CDR3 loop spans 14 amino acids.

This clonotype was observed many times. This rearrangement joins TRBV5-1 to TRBJ2-7, with 11 bases matching TRBD2. CDR3 length equals 14 residues. Germline lookup yields CDR1 SGHRS and CDR2 YFSETQ. The V and J ends lost 7 bases and 3 bases, in that order; junction bases with no gene match: 6. This chain's CDR3 is CASVDTSGSYEQYF. The CDR3 DNA reads TGCGCCAGCGTCGATACTAGCGGGAGCTACGAGCAGTACTTC.

This rearrangement joins TRBV5-1 to TRBJ2-7; D call uncertain. V lost 4 bases, J lost 6 bases, and 14 bases lay in between. The CDR3 covers 13 residues. CDR1 and CDR2 from the germline V gene are SGHRS and YFSETQ. The CDR3 protein is CASSPDGEGEQYF. The CDR3 DNA sequence: TGCGCCAGCAGCCCGGACGGTGAAGGCGAGCAGTACTTC.

This clonotype has just a few counts. The chain is built from TRBV28 and TRBJ1-2; D is unclear. CDR1 is MDHEN, CDR2 SYDVKM, per germline. The V end lost 2 bases, the J end lost 5 bases, and 3 bases lay between the germline ends. The CDR3 totals 11 residues. DNA of the CDR3: TGTGCCAGCAGTTTAAGTTATGGCTACACCTTC. It specifies CASSLSYGYTF.

This clonotype was seen ten or more times. V is TRBV20-1 and J is TRBJ1-1; maybe TRBD1 (5 bases). CDR1 is DFQATT and CDR2 is SNEGSKA in the germline V gene (reference sequence). V lost 2 bases to trimming and J lost 4 bases, with 14 bases between them. The CDR3 length is 14 residues. CDR3 DNA sequence: TGCAGTGCTAGATCGCAGGGTATCGGCACTGAAGCTTTCTTT. Translating it yields CSARSQGIGTEAFF.

This rearrangement joins TRBV24-1 to TRBJ1-1; 8 bases match TRBD1. V shed 3 bases and J 8 bases; nucleotides not matched to a gene: 7. From germline, CDR1 is KGHDR and CDR2 SFDVKD. The CDR3 has 14 residues. CDR3 bases: TGTGCCACCAGTGATCTTGGCAGGGGGCAAGAAGCTTTCTTT. Translating it yields CATSDLGRGQEAFF.

The gene calls are TRBV28 and TRBJ2-3; weak D call: TRBD1 (5 bases). Trimming removed 7 bases at V and 2 bases at J, with 13 bases between. Germline V gene lookup returns CDR1 MDHEN and CDR2 SYDVKM. CDR3 size: 14 residues. The CDR3 spells CASKQGGYTDTQYF. DNA for the CDR3: TGTGCCAGCAAGCAGGGCGGTTACACAGATACGCAGTATTTT. The whole variable domain, remainder taken from reference TRBV28 and TRBJ2-3, is DVKVTQSSRYLVKRTGEKVFLECVQDMDHENMFWYRQDPGLGLRLIYFSYDVKMKEKGDIPEGYSVSREKKERFSLILESASTNQTSMYLCASKQGGYTDTQYFGPGTRLTVL.

This clonotype has ten or more counts. J is TRBJ2-5 and V is TRBV12-3 or TRBV12-4, with TRBD1 matching over 11 bases. This CDR3 comprises 15 residues. J lost 5 bases, V lost 5 bases, and 7 bases had no gene match. CDR3 amino acids: CASSTDRGQAETQYF. DNA for the CDR3: TGTGCCAGCAGTACGGACAGGGGGCAGGCGGAGACCCAGTACTTC.

The V gene is TRBV5-1, the J gene TRBJ2-6, with D perhaps TRBD2 (5 bases). V shed 0 bases and J shed 4 bases, with 8 bases lying between them. Germline CDR1 is SGHRS and CDR2 is YFSETQ. This CDR3 is built from 15 residues. CDR3 region: CASSLVGRGANVLTF. The CDR3 region has the DNA TGCGCCAGCAGCTTGGTAGGGAGAGGGGCCAACGTCCTGACTTTC.

This rearrangement joins TRBV5-6 to TRBJ2-5, with TRBD1 as a possible D gene (6 bases). CDR1 and CDR2 (germline): SGHDT, YYEEEE. This CDR3 is 14 amino acids long. The germline V and J ends were trimmed by 4 bases and 6 bases, with 16 bases remaining between them. CDR3 sequence reads: CASSLDRTVKTQYF. Written as DNA, the CDR3 is TGTGCCAGCAGCCTTGATAGGACAGTAAAGACCCAGTACTTC.

This clonotype appeared a few times. The chain couples TRBV3-1 to TRBJ1-1, with 7 bases that match TRBD1. Per the germline V gene, CDR1 is LGHDT and CDR2 is YNNKEL (reference sequence). The CDR3 spans 16 residues. V lost 0 bases and J lost 1; bases outside the gene matches: 5. The CDR3, as DNA: TGTGCCAGCAGCCAAGATTGGACAGGTGGGAACACTGAAGCTTTCTTT. Its protein product is CASSQDWTGGNTEAFF.

This clonotype came up many times. The V gene is TRBV5-1, the J gene TRBJ2-1; 10 positions agree with TRBD2. Trimming removed 5 bases from V and 7 bases from J; junction bases left unmatched: 12. Looked up from germline, CDR1 is SGHRS and CDR2 is YFSETQ. The CDR3 covers 16 residues. The CDR3 bases are TGCGCCAGCAGTTCACCGGGACTAGCGAAGGAGAATGAGCAGTTCTTC. It encodes CASSSPGLAKENEQFF. Using reference TRBV5-1 and TRBJ2-1 for the parts outside the CDR3, the full variable domain is KAGVTQTPRYLIKTRGQQVTLSCSPISGHRSVSWYQQTPGQGLQFLFEYFSETQRNKGNFPGRFSGRQFSNSRSEMNVSTLELGDSALYLCASSSPGLAKENEQFFGPGTRLTVL.

This clonotype has at least ten counts. The gene calls are TRBV5-6 and TRBJ2-1; 10 positions agree with TRBD2. V lost 4 bases and J lost 4; bases outside the gene matches: 2. CDR3 length equals 14 residues. Germline V gene data show CDR1 as SGHDT and CDR2 as YYEEEE. The CDR3 is CASSIAGGYNEQFF. For the CDR3, the DNA is TGTGCCAGCAGCATAGCGGGAGGATACAATGAGCAGTTCTTC.

In its sample, this clonotype was seen a few times. This chain connects TRBV9 to TRBJ2-5; D possibly matches TRBD1 or TRBD2 (5 bases each). This CDR3 has 12 amino acids. Per germline, CDR1 SGDLS and CDR2 YYNGEE. Trimming shortened V by 3 bases and J by 9 bases, and 12 bases separated the two germline ends. The CDR3 DNA follows: TGTGCCAGCAGCGCGGACGGGACGGCCCAGTACTTC. Protein product: CASSADGTAQYF.